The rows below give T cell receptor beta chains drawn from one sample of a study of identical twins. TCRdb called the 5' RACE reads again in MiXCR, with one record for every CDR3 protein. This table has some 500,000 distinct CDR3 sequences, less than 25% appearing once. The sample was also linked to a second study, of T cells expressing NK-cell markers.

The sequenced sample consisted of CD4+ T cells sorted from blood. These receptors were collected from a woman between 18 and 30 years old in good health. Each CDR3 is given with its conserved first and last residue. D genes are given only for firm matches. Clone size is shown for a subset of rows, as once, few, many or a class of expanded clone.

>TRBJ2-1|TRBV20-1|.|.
CSASWVLSSYNEQFF
TGCAGTGCTAGTTGGGTTCTGTCATCCTACAATGAGCAGTTCTTC
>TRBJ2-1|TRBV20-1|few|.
CSARAARVYNEQFF
TGCAGTGCTAGAGCCGCTAGGGTCTACAATGAGCAGTTCTTC
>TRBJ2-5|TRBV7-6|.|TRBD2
CASSLGAGGYQETQYF
TGTGCCAGCAGCTTGGGGGCGGGGGGTTACCAAGAGACCCAGTACTTC
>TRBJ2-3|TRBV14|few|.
CASSQAGLTDTQYF
TGTGCCAGCAGCCAAGCGGGGCTCACAGATACGCAGTATTTT
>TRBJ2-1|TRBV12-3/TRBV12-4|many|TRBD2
CASRTTSGSYNEQFF
TGTGCCAGCAGGACTACTAGCGGTTCCTACAATGAGCAGTTCTTC
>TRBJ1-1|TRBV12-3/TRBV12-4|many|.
CASRFRGKGTEAFF
TGTGCCAGCAGGTTCAGGGGAAAAGGCACTGAAGCTTTCTTT
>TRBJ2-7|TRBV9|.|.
CASSVDSRNEQYF
TGTGCCAGCAGCGTAGATTCTAGGAACGAGCAGTACTTC
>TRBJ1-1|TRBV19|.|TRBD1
CASTTIDRESEAFF
TGTGCCAGTACTACGATAGACAGGGAATCTGAAGCTTTCTTT
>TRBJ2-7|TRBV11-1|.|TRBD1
CASSLEPTGDYEQYF
TGTGCCAGCAGCTTAGAGCCGACAGGGGACTACGAGCAGTACTTC
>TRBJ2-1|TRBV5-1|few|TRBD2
CASSFSLAGRDEQFF
TGCGCCAGCAGCTTCTCCCTAGCGGGAAGGGATGAGCAGTTCTTC
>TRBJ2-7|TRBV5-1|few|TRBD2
CASSLVLAGGYEQYF
TGCGCCAGCAGCTTGGTTCTAGCGGGAGGCTACGAGCAGTACTTC
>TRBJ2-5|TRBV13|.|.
CASSFGPRERETQYF
TGTGCCAGCAGCTTCGGACCCCGGGAAAGAGAGACCCAGTACTTC
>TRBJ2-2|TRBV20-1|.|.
CSARDQGHTGELFF
TGCAGTGCTAGAGATCAAGGGCACACCGGGGAGCTGTTTTTT